These 11 T cell receptor beta chains came from one sample sequenced in a study of cytomegalovirus exposure and HLA in healthy donors. This PCR relied on a set of 60 Vbeta primers and 13 Jbeta primers. Data came from immunoSEQ multiplex PCR; TCRdb stores just in-frame clones and leaves some out. The sample lists approximately 150,000 clones, roughly 66% seen once, with 1.5% to 2% in the top ten. The sample was PBMCs. These receptors originate from a woman aged 18-30 years in good health and CMV-seronegative.

The chain carries TRBV28 and TRBJ1-2; 9 positions agree with TRBD1. The V and J ends lost 8 bases and 6 bases, in that order; junction bases with no gene match: 7. This CDR3 spans 13 amino acids. Germline V lookup: CDR1 MDHEN, CDR2 SYDVKM. CDR3 sequence: CASRGQGYNGYTF. In DNA, the CDR3 is TGTGCCAGCCGAGGACAGGGGTATAATGGCTACACCTTC.

The gene calls are TRBV5-6 and TRBJ1-2, with a weak D call TRBD1 (6 bases). Trimming took 4 bases from V and 0 from J, leaving 16 bases between them. CDR1 is SGHDT, CDR2 YYEEEE, per germline. The CDR3 consists of 16 residues. CDR3 region: CASSAGGQMTNYGYTF. DNA for the CDR3: TGTGCCAGCAGCGCCGGAGGACAGATGACTAACTATGGCTACACCTTC.

This clone was seen more than once but under ten times. The chain is built from TRBV4-3 and TRBJ2-1, with 11 bases lining up with TRBD2. V was pared by 0 bases and J by 10 bases, with 8 bases of the junction left unmatched. The CDR3 length is 16 residues. Germline lookup yields CDR1 LGHNA and CDR2 YSLEER. The CDR3 DNA sequence: TGCGCCAGCAGCCAAGAAGCTAGCGGGAGGTGGGAAGAGCAGTTCTTC. It specifies CASSQEASGRWEEQFF.

The rearrangement uses TRBV4-1 and TRBJ2-7, with D hard to call. The CDR3 is 13 amino acids. V was cut by 4 bases and J by 5 bases, with 12 bases left in between. Germline values: CDR1 MGHRA, CDR2 YSYEKL. In nucleotides, the CDR3 is TGCGCCAGCAGCCTAGCTCCGGTCGACGAGCAGTACTTC. It codes for CASSLAPVDEQYF.

As DNA, the CDR3 is TGTGCCAGCACCGACGGCCGTGAGAGCGGGACAGGGCTGAACTATGGCTACACCTTC. Protein product: CASTDGRESGTGLNYGYTF. The gene calls are TRBV7-9 and TRBJ1-2; 9 nucleotides agree with TRBD1. CDR3 length: 19 amino acids. J gave up 2 bases and V 7 bases, and 20 bases lay outside the gene matches. Germline values: CDR1 SEHNR, CDR2 FQNEAQ (reference sequence).

V usage is TRBV7-2 and J usage is TRBJ2-7; D remains unclear. Per the germline V gene, CDR1 is SGHTA and CDR2 is FQGNSA. Trimming stripped 3 bases from V and 4 bases from J, with 7 bases between. This CDR3 comprises 12 residues. This CDR3 reads CASSFGAYEQYF. As DNA, the CDR3 is TGTGCCAGCAGCTTCGGAGCATACGAGCAGTACTTC.

This sequence joins TRBV5-1 and TRBJ1-1; TRBD1 aligns across 7 bases. Germline-derived CDR1 and CDR2 are SGHRS and YFSETQ. The J segment lost 1 base and the V segment lost 3 bases, leaving 3 bases of the junction unmatched. The CDR3 runs 14 residues. CDR3 residues: CASSSTGPNTEAFF. The CDR3 bases are TGCGCCAGCAGCTCGACAGGGCCGAACACTGAAGCTTTCTTT. Combining the CDR3 with reference TRBV5-1 and TRBJ1-1 gives the whole variable domain KAGVTQTPRYLIKTRGQQVTLSCSPISGHRSVSWYQQTPGQGLQFLFEYFSETQRNKGNFPGRFSGRQFSNSRSEMNVSTLELGDSALYLCASSSTGPNTEAFFGQGTRLTVV.

The chain couples TRBV7-6 to TRBJ2-1; 10 nucleotides match TRBD1. Germline values: CDR1 SGHVS, CDR2 FNYEAQ. The CDR3 is 15 amino acids. Trimming removed 5 bases from V and 6 bases from J; junction bases left unmatched: 7. The CDR3 nucleotides read TGTGCCAGCAGCCGCCTCTGGACAGGGGGCAATGAGCAGTTCTTC. This translates into CASSRLWTGGNEQFF.

The chain is built from TRBV29-1 and TRBJ2-1; TRBD1 is a possible D gene (6 bases). The germline CDR1 and CDR2 sequences are SQVTM and ANQGSEA. This CDR3 comprises 16 residues. V lost 4 bases and J lost 0, with 16 bases in between. The DNA of the CDR3 is TGCAGCGTTGCAACGACCGGACAGCCCTCCTACAATGAGCAGTTCTTC. This translates into CSVATTGQPSYNEQFF.

The genes are TRBV18 and TRBJ2-7, with 10 bases identical to TRBD2. V was clipped by 1 base and J by 6 bases; unmatched bases: 12. Germline V gives CDR1 KGHSH, CDR2 LQKENI. CDR3 length: 17 amino acids. CDR3 residues: CASSPRLAAGGPPEQYV. CDR3 sequence (DNA): TGTGCCAGCTCACCACGACTGGCAGCGGGAGGGCCGCCCGAGCAGTACGTC.

This clone was seen a handful of times. V is TRBV5-1 and J is TRBJ2-2; the match to TRBD2 covers 11 bases. After removal of 2 bases from V and 0 bases from J, the junction contained 6 bases not matched to a gene. The CDR3 is made up of 18 amino acids. The germline CDR1 and CDR2 sequences are SGHRS and YFSETQ. CDR3 in DNA: TGCGCCAGCAGCTTATTAGTACTAGCGGGGGCGAACACCGGGGAGCTGTTTTTT. Its protein is CASSLLVLAGANTGELFF.